What follows are 12 T cell receptor beta chains derived from one specimen sequenced in a study of graft-versus-host responses after intestinal transplantation. Their recognized antigens are unknown. Profiling relied on immunoSEQ multiplex PCR, and the TCRdb table lists in-frame clones only, not all of them. The data contain about 94,000 clones, 91% of them singletons. Sequenced material: unstimulated CD8+ T cells sorted from spleen or lymph node cells, taken before intestinal transplant. Every receptor here comes from a human donor who received an intestinal transplant.

This chain links TRBV10-1 with TRBJ2-1; 8 nucleotides line up with TRBD1. Germline values: CDR1 WNHNN, CDR2 SYGVQD (reference sequence). The CDR3 loop spans 15 amino acids. Losses at the gene ends were 0 bases for V and 7 bases for J; bases not matched to a gene: 5. As DNA, the CDR3 is TGCGCCAGCAGTGAGTCATTGCAGGGGGCAAATGAGCAGTTCTTC. Translation gives CASSESLQGANEQFF.

V gene TRBV5-4 combines with J gene TRBJ1-1, with D maybe TRBD1 (6 bases). This CDR3 comprises 15 residues. CDR1 and CDR2 (germline): SGHNT, YYREEE (reference sequence). The V end lost 4 bases, the J end lost 6 bases, and 19 bases lay between the germline ends. The CDR3 here is CASSLQTGLYPEAFF. CDR3 sequence (DNA): TGTGCCAGCAGCCTTCAAACAGGGTTGTACCCTGAAGCTTTCTTT. Full variable domain (remainder filled in from reference TRBV5-4 and TRBJ1-1): ETGVTQSPTHLIKTRGQQVTLRCSSQSGHNTVSWYQQALGQGPQFIFQYYREEENGRGNFPPRFSGLQFPNYSSELNVNALELDDSALYLCASSLQTGLYPEAFFGQGTRLTVV.

The rearrangement uses TRBV7-9 and TRBJ1-1; D uncertain. CDR1 and CDR2 from the germline V gene are SEHNR and FQNEAQ (reference sequence). Trimming took off 1 base at V and 1 base at J, with 13 bases between the two ends. The CDR3 is made up of 16 amino acids. In DNA form, the CDR3 reads TGTGCCAGCAGCTTAGAGGATGACATGTGGAACACTGAAGCTTTCTTT. Its translation: CASSLEDDMWNTEAFF.

The V call is TRBV6-1, the J call TRBJ2-1, with D unclear. CDR1 and CDR2 (germline): MNHNS, SASEGT. V was clipped by 9 bases and J by 4 bases, with 10 bases between them. The CDR3 totals 12 residues. The CDR3 nucleotides are TGTGCCAGTGGCTTCAGGTACAATGAGCAGTTCTTC. Its protein product is CASGFRYNEQFF.

This clone showed up just a few times. The chain uses TRBV6-5 and TRBJ2-7; D remains ambiguous. The CDR3 consists of 14 residues. V lost 6 bases, J lost 5 bases, and 17 bases lay in between. Germline lookup yields CDR1 MNHEY and CDR2 SVGAGI. DNA of the CDR3: TGTGCCAGCAGCCAAGCATCTTCTCCCAACGAGCAGTACTTC. This codes for CASSQASSPNEQYF.

This clone was seen a handful of times. The rearrangement links TRBV5-1 to TRBJ1-1; D gene unclear. CDR3 size: 16 residues. The V and J ends lost 4 bases and 0 bases respectively, with 16 bases between them. The germline V gene has CDR1 SGHRS and CDR2 YFSETQ. This chain's CDR3 is CASSLRSGDMNTEAFF. The CDR3, as DNA: TGCGCCAGCAGCCTCAGGTCCGGGGATATGAACACTGAAGCTTTCTTT.

The J gene is TRBJ2-1, the V gene TRBV7-9; TRBD2 matches 7 bases. J gave up 5 bases and V 3 bases, and 7 bases lay outside the gene matches. Germline V gives CDR1 SEHNR, CDR2 FQNEAQ (reference sequence). The CDR3 sequence is 15 residues long. This CDR3 is CASSFREARDNEQFF. The CDR3 DNA is TGTGCCAGCAGCTTTCGGGAGGCCCGGGACAATGAGCAGTTCTTC.

The chain combines TRBV6-1 with TRBJ2-1; TRBD1 agrees at 7 bases. This CDR3 is 15 amino acids long. The ends lost 2 bases at V and 4 bases at J; junction bases unmatched: 5. Per the germline V gene, CDR1 is MNHNS and CDR2 is SASEGT. The CDR3 DNA reads as TGTGCCAGCAGTGAACCGGGACAGCTATACAATGAGCAGTTCTTC. Its translation is CASSEPGQLYNEQFF.

This clone was found a few times. This chain uses TRBV7-9 with TRBJ2-5, with 9 bases identical to TRBD1. Germline assignment: CDR1 SEHNR and CDR2 FQNEAQ (reference sequence). V trimming: 1 base; J trimming: 5 bases; junction bases outside the gene matches: 8. The CDR3 is made up of 16 amino acids. The CDR3 coding sequence is TGTGCCAGCAGCTTAGGCCGGGACAGGGAAGGTGAGACCCAGTACTTC. Translation gives CASSLGRDREGETQYF.

The V and J genes are TRBV4-1 and TRBJ2-2; D is perhaps TRBD2 (6 bases). This CDR3 is 18 amino acids long. Between the trimmed V and J ends, which lost 0 bases and 8 bases, there was a span of 22 bases. Germline CDR1 reads MGHRA; CDR2 reads YSYEKL. CDR3 nucleotide sequence: TGCGCCAGCAGCCAAGATGGGGCGGGGATCCGGGTTGCGGGGGAGCTGTTTTTT. Amino acids: CASSQDGAGIRVAGELFF.

The CDR3 region is CATSRAGNLSGNTIYF. The CDR3, as DNA: TGTGCCACCAGCAGAGCAGGGAACCTCTCTGGAAACACCATATATTTT. The gene calls are TRBV15 and TRBJ1-3, with D possibly being TRBD1 (5 bases). Germline-derived CDR1 and CDR2 are LNHNV and YYDKDF (reference sequence). V lost 1 base, J lost 0 bases, and 10 bases lay in between. CDR3 length: 16 residues.

The DNA of the CDR3 is TGCAGCGTTGAAGCCGTCGACAGGGGGGGATACGAGCAGTACTTC. As protein: CSVEAVDRGGYEQYF. The chain employs TRBV29-1 and TRBJ2-7; 9 positions agree with TRBD1. Germline V gene sequence: CDR1 SQVTM, CDR2 ANQGSEA. The trim removed 1 base at V and 4 bases at J, leaving 8 bases unmatched. This CDR3 region has 15 residues.